The clone carrying this TCR beta chain was seen many times. V gave up 2 bases and J gave up 4 bases, with 11 bases separating them. The CDR3 sequence is 15 residues long. These data come from a study of T-cell reconstitution after alpha-beta-depleted transplantation in children. Unique molecular identifiers were used to barcode this TCRbeta library. MiXCR was run by TCRdb on the PCR reads, yielding one entry per CDR3 protein. The sample contains about 240,000 distinct CDR3 sequences, about 12% of which appear only once. V gene TRBV12-3 or TRBV12-4 combines with J gene TRBJ1-4; D not certain. The TCR comes from a human donor who donated a stem cell graft to a child with acute lymphoblastic leukemia. Specimen: PBMCs from the stem cell graft donor, collected from the stem cell graft. CDR3: CASSLRRGLNEKLFF. CDR3 DNA: TGTGCCAGCAGTTTAAGACGAGGACTTAATGAAAAACTGTTTTTT.